The entry below gives a single T cell receptor beta chain sequence along with its context. Its target is not known. This entry belongs to a study of high-grade serous ovarian cancer treatment subgroups. Study summary: Mean per sample: approximately 14,000 reads, thousands of unique TCR beta rearrangements.

Profiling relied on immunoSEQ multiplex PCR, and the TCRdb table lists in-frame clones only, not all of them. The sample holds thousands of clones, 62% seen once. The study, taken as a whole, reports: The analyses considered CDR3 and ignored CDR1 and CDR2. Spatial context was lost because tumors were sequenced in bulk. Different patients shared almost no repertoire; same-patient tumors shared about 0.095 to 0.85.

Tumor samples were obtained before definitive surgery or chemotherapy. CDR1 is MDHEN and CDR2 is SYDVKM in the germline V gene. J lost 8 bases, V lost 6 bases, and 9 bases had no gene match. CDR3 length equals 14 residues. This TCR derives from a human donor with high-grade serous ovarian cancer. The J gene is TRBJ1-4, the V gene TRBV28; 7 nucleotides agree with TRBD1. The sequencing input was tumor tissue. As DNA, the CDR3 is TGTGCCAGCAGCCGGGGACAGAACCGCGAAAAACTGTTTTTT. Protein: CASSRGQNREKLFF.